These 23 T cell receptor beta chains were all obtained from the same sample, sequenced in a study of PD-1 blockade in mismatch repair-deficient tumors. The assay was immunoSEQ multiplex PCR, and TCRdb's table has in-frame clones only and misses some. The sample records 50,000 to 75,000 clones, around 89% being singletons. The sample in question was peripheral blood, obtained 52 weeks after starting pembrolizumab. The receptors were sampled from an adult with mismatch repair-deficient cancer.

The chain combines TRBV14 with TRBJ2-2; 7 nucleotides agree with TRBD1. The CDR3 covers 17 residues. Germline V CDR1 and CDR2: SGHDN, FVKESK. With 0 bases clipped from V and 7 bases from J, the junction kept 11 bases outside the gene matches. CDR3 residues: CASSQDTPQGPGGELFF. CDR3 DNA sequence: TGTGCCAGCAGCCAAGATACTCCACAGGGGCCAGGCGGGGAGCTGTTTTTT.

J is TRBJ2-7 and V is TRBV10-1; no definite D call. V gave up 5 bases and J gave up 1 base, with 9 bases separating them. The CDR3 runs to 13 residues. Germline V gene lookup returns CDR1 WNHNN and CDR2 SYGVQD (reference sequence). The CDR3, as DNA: TGCGCCAGCAGTATCCCCCTTTCCTACGAGCAGTACTTC. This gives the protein CASSIPLSYEQYF.

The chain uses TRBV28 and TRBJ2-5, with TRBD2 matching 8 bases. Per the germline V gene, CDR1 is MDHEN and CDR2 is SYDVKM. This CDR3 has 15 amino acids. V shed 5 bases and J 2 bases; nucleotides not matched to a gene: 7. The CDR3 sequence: CASSISSGGQETQYF. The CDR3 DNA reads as TGTGCCAGCAGTATCTCCTCGGGGGGGCAAGAGACCCAGTACTTC.

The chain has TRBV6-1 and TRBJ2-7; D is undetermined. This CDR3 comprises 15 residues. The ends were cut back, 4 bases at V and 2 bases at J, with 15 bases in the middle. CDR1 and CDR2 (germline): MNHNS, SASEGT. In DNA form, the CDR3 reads TGTGCCAGCAGTGGAGAAGGGAACAGCCCCTACGAGCAGTACTTC. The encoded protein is CASSGEGNSPYEQYF.

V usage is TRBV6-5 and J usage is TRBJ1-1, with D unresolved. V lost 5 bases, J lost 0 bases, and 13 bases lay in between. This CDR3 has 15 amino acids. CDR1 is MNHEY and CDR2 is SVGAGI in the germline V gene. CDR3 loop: CASSRGGYVNTEAFF. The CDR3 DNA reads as TGTGCCAGCAGTCGAGGAGGGTACGTGAACACTGAAGCTTTCTTT.

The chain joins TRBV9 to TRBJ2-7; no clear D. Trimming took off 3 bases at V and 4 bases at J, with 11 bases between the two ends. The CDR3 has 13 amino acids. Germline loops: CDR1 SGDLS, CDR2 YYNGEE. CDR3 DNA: TGTGCCAGCAGCGGAGGACCGGCATACGAGCAGTACTTC. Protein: CASSGGPAYEQYF.

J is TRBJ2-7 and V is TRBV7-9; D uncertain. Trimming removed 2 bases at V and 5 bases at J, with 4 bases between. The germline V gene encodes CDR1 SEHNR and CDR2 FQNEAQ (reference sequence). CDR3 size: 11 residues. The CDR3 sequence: CASSLQDEQYF. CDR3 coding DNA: TGTGCCAGCAGCTTACAAGACGAGCAGTACTTC.

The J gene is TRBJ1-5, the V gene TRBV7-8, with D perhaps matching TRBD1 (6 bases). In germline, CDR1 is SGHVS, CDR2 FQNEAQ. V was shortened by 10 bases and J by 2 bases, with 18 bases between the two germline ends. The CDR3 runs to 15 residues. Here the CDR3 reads CATGRTVGGNQPQHF. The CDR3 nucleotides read TGTGCCACCGGACGGACAGTCGGTGGCAATCAGCCCCAGCATTTT.

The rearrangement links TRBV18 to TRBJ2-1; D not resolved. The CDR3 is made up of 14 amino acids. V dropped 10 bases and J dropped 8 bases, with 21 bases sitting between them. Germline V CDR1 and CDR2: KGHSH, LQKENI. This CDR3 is CATKLSPDFYEQFF. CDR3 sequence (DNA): TGTGCCACCAAACTGAGCCCCGACTTCTATGAGCAGTTCTTC.

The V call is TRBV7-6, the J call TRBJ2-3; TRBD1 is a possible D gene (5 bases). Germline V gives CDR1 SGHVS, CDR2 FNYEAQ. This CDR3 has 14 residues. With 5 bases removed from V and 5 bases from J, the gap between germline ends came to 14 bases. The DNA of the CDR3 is TGTGCCAGCAGCCAGGTTCGTAGGGGAGATACGCAGTATTTT. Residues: CASSQVRRGDTQYF.

The CDR3 loop reads CASSGGADNEQFF. For the CDR3, the DNA is TGTGCCAGCTCCGGGGGCGCCGACAATGAGCAGTTCTTC. V gene TRBV9 combines with J gene TRBJ2-1; D may correspond to TRBD1 or TRBD2 (6 bases each). Trimming cost V 7 bases and J 5 bases, with 13 bases left between them. The CDR3 extends over 13 amino acids. Germline-derived CDR1 and CDR2 are SGDLS and YYNGEE.

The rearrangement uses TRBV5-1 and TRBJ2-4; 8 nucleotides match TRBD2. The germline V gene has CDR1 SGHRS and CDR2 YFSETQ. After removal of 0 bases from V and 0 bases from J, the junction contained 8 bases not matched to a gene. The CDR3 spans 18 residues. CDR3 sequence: CASSLGEVAGTAKNIQYF. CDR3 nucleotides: TGCGCCAGCAGCTTGGGGGAAGTAGCGGGAACAGCCAAAAACATTCAGTACTTC.

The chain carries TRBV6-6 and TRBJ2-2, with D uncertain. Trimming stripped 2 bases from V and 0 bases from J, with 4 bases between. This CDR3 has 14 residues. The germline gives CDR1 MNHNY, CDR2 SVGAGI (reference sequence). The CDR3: CASSYGPNTGELFF. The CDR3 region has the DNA TGTGCCAGCAGTTACGGGCCGAACACCGGGGAGCTGTTTTTT.

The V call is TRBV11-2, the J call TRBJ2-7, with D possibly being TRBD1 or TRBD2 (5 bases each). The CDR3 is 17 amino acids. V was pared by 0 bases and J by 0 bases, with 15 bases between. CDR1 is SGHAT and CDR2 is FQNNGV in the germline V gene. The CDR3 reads CASSLESGRPISYEQYF. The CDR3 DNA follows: TGTGCCAGCAGCTTAGAATCGGGACGACCCATCTCCTACGAGCAGTACTTC.

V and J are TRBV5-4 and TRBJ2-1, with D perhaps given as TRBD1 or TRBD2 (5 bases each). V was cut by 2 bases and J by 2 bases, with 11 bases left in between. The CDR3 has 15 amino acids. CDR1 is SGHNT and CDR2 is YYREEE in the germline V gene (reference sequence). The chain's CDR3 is CASSLSREPYNEQFF. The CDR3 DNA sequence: TGTGCCAGCAGCTTAAGCAGGGAGCCCTACAATGAGCAGTTCTTC.

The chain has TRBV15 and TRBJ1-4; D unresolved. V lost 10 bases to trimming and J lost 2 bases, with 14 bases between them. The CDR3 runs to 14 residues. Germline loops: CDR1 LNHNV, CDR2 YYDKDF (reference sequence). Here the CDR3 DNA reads TGTGCCAACGGTCCAGTTGCCACTAATGAAAAACTGTTTTTT. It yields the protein CANGPVATNEKLFF.

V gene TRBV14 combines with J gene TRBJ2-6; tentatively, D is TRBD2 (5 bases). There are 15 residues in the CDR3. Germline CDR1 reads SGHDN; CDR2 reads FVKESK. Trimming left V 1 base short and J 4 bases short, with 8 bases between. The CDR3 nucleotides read TGTGCCAGCAGCCAAGTTCGGGGAGGGGCCAACGTCCTGACTTTC. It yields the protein CASSQVRGGANVLTF.

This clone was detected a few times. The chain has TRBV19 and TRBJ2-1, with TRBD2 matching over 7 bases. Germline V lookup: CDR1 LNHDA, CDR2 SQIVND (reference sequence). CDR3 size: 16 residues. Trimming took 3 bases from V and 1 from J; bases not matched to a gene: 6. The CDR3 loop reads CASSIMAGESYNEQFF. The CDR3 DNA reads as TGTGCCAGTAGTATTATGGCGGGGGAATCCTACAATGAGCAGTTCTTC.

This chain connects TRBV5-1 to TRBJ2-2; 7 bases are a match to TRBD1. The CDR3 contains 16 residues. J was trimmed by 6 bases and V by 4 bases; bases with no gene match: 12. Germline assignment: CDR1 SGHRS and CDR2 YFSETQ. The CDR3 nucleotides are TGCGCCAGCAGCGTAACAGGGGCCCCAGGTGCCGGGGAGCTGTTTTTT. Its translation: CASSVTGAPGAGELFF.

The CDR3 bases are TGTGCCAGCAGCTTAGCGGGACTGGATCACGCCCGACAGTTCTTC. This translates into CASSLAGLDHARQFF. V and J are TRBV7-9 and TRBJ2-1; TRBD2 might be the D (6 bases). CDR3 length: 15 amino acids. CDR1 and CDR2 (germline): SEHNR, FQNEAQ (reference sequence). V dropped 0 bases and J dropped 13 bases, with 19 bases sitting between them.

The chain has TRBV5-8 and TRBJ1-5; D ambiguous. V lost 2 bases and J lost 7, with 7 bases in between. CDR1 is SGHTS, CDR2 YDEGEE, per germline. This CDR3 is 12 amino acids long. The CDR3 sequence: CASSFRRQPQHF. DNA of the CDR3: TGTGCCAGCAGCTTTAGACGGCAGCCCCAGCATTTT.

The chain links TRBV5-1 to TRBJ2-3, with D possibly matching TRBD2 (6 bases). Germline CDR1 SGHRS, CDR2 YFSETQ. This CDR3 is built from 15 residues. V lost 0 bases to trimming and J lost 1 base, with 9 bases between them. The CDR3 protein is CASSLEGTGTDTQYF. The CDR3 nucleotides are TGCGCCAGCAGCTTGGAAGGGACTGGCACAGATACGCAGTATTTT.

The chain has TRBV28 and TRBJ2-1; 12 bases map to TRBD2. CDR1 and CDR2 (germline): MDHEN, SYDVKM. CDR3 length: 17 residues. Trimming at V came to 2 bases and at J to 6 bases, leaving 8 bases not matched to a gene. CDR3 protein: CASSLTPGTSGSNEQFF. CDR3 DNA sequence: TGTGCCAGCAGTTTAACCCCCGGGACTAGCGGGTCCAATGAGCAGTTCTTC.